This record covers a single TCR beta chain. This specimen belongs to a study of blood T cell repertoires in COVID-19. Study-wide context: Sites across the United States, Italy and Spain contributed samples from acute and convalescent COVID-19. PBMCs, B-cell-depleted T cells, or T cells provided the cDNA or gDNA that made up the material.

Original processing notes: Estimation of nucleated cell counts was performed using reference gene primer amplification. The table came from immunoSEQ multiplex PCR; TCRdb's copy has only in-frame clones and leaves some out. The V and J calls and the clone size are those of that table, but D and trimming were determined from the DNA. The table records about 280,000 clones, around 85% of them present only once. Germline V CDR1 and CDR2: SGHRS, YFSETQ. The CDR3 runs to 13 residues. Trimming stripped 4 bases from V and 3 bases from J, with 11 bases between. The source is a young woman who had recovered from COVID-19. The sample was peripheral blood. The chain uses TRBV5-1 and TRBJ2-7; D perhaps matches TRBD1 (5 bases). CDR3 coding DNA: TGCGCCAGCAGCGTGACAGAGAGCTACGAGCAGTACTTC. This encodes CASSVTESYEQYF.